The rows below give T cell receptor beta chains drawn from one sample of a study of blood T cell repertoires in COVID-19. Libraries were prepared by immunoSEQ multiplex PCR; TCRdb keeps only in-frame clonotypes and omits some of them. Among over 120,000 clones listed, roughly 79% were seen once. The sample comprised peripheral blood. These TCRs come from an older woman with acute or convalescent COVID-19. Both conserved end residues are part of each CDR3. The order of the fields is D gene, V gene, J gene, clone size, CDR3 protein, CDR3 DNA. A D gene is named only where the DNA matches it firmly. Expanded clones get a size class; other rows say once, few or many, or leave the size out.

D gene: TRBD1
V gene: TRBV7-2
J gene: TRBJ2-7
clone size: .
CDR3 protein: CASSLPGQIYEQYF
CDR3 DNA: TGTGCCAGCAGCTTGCCGGGACAGATCTACGAGCAGTACTTC

D gene: TRBD2
V gene: TRBV23-1
J gene: TRBJ2-7
clone size: .
CDR3 protein: CASSQSSGLAGVYEQYF
CDR3 DNA: TGCGCCAGCAGTCAATCGAGCGGACTAGCGGGAGTATACGAGCAGTACTTC

D gene: TRBD1
V gene: TRBV28
J gene: TRBJ1-5
clone size: .
CDR3 protein: CASIGTGRGNQPQHF
CDR3 DNA: TGTGCCAGCATAGGGACAGGGCGAGGCAATCAGCCCCAGCATTTT

D gene: .
V gene: TRBV5-4
J gene: TRBJ2-7
clone size: .
CDR3 protein: CAASRGRGSLLGYEQYF
CDR3 DNA: TGTGCCGCGAGCAGGGGACGCGGTTCCTTATTGGGTTACGAGCAGTACTTC

D gene: .
V gene: TRBV7-2
J gene: TRBJ2-2
clone size: .
CDR3 protein: CASSFVASGELFF
CDR3 DNA: TGTGCCAGCAGCTTCGTAGCAAGCGGGGAGCTGTTTTTT

D gene: .
V gene: TRBV10-1
J gene: TRBJ2-3
clone size: .
CDR3 protein: CASIPSASTDTQYF
CDR3 DNA: TGCGCCAGCATCCCTAGCGCCAGCACAGATACGCAGTATTTT

D gene: .
V gene: TRBV14
J gene: TRBJ2-1
clone size: .
CDR3 protein: CASSQDSWREQFF
CDR3 DNA: TGTGCCAGCAGCCAAGATTCGTGGCGGGAGCAGTTCTTC

D gene: .
V gene: TRBV27
J gene: TRBJ2-1
clone size: .
CDR3 protein: CASSLSRGRPDLGVYEQFF
CDR3 DNA: TGTGCCAGCAGTTTATCGCGGGGGCGCCCAGATTTAGGAGTCTATGAGCAGTTCTTC

D gene: .
V gene: TRBV5-1
J gene: TRBJ1-1
clone size: .
CDR3 protein: CASSLGVAGEAFF
CDR3 DNA: TGCGCCAGCAGCTTGGGGGTGGCGGGTGAAGCTTTCTTT

D gene: .
V gene: TRBV30
J gene: TRBJ2-2
clone size: .
CDR3 protein: CAWSFRNTGELFF
CDR3 DNA: TGTGCCTGGAGTTTCAGGAACACCGGGGAGCTGTTTTTT

D gene: TRBD1
V gene: TRBV29-1
J gene: TRBJ2-1
clone size: .
CDR3 protein: CSGNRGDYNEQFF
CDR3 DNA: TGCAGCGGGAACAGGGGGGATTACAATGAGCAGTTCTTC

D gene: .
V gene: TRBV29-1
J gene: TRBJ2-1
clone size: .
CDR3 protein: CSLSLANSSYNEQFF
CDR3 DNA: TGCAGCTTGTCGCTAGCGAACAGCTCCTACAATGAGCAGTTCTTC

D gene: .
V gene: TRBV30
J gene: TRBJ1-1
clone size: many
CDR3 protein: CAWSSLGRTTEAFF
CDR3 DNA: TGTGCCTGGAGTAGCTTAGGGAGAACTACTGAAGCTTTCTTT

D gene: .
V gene: TRBV6-5
J gene: TRBJ1-2
clone size: .
CDR3 protein: CATEHLADYGYTF
CDR3 DNA: TGTGCCACCGAACACTTGGCGGACTATGGCTACACCTTC

D gene: TRBD1
V gene: TRBV18
J gene: TRBJ2-5
clone size: .
CDR3 protein: CASSPGQGYQETQYF
CDR3 DNA: TGTGCCAGCTCACCGGGACAGGGATATCAAGAGACCCAGTACTTC

D gene: TRBD1
V gene: TRBV7-9
J gene: TRBJ1-1
clone size: .
CDR3 protein: CASSSQGGISTEAFF
CDR3 DNA: TGTGCCAGCAGCTCGCAGGGGGGTATTTCCACTGAAGCTTTCTTT

D gene: TRBD2
V gene: TRBV5-1
J gene: TRBJ2-1
clone size: .
CDR3 protein: CASSLRTSGSDEQFF
CDR3 DNA: TGCGCCAGCAGCTTGAGGACTAGCGGGAGCGATGAGCAGTTCTTC